These 18 T cell receptor beta chains share one sample of origin, sequenced in a study of blood T cell repertoires in COVID-19. Here immunoSEQ multiplex PCR was the method, and the copy in TCRdb shows in-frame clones only, minus some. Found here are around 98,000 clones, about 81% of them singletons; the top ten hold roughly 25%. The sequencing sample was made of peripheral blood. These receptors came from a man between 65 and 85 years old with acute or convalescent COVID-19.

The rearrangement joins TRBV28 to TRBJ2-7; TRBD2 might be the D (5 bases). This CDR3 is built from 17 residues. The V and J ends lost 5 bases and 1 base respectively, with 21 bases between them. Germline-derived CDR1 and CDR2 are MDHEN and SYDVKM. The CDR3, as DNA: TGTGCCAGCAGTACTCTGGAGGCAAACAGCCCATCCTACGAGCAGTACTTC. It encodes CASSTLEANSPSYEQYF.

The rearrangement joins TRBV7-8 to TRBJ2-3; TRBD2 aligns across 7 bases. V lost 5 bases to trimming and J lost 3 bases; unmatched junction nucleotides: 11. This CDR3 has 16 amino acids. Germline-derived CDR1 and CDR2 are SGHVS and FQNEAQ. The CDR3 is CASSLAGVPNTDTQYF. The DNA of the CDR3 is TGTGCCAGCAGCCTCGCGGGGGTGCCGAATACAGATACGCAGTATTTT.

The chain carries TRBV19 and TRBJ2-4; 8 nucleotides line up with TRBD1. The germline V gene has CDR1 LNHDA and CDR2 SQIVND (reference sequence). This CDR3 region has 16 residues. Trimming cost V 9 bases and J 0 bases; bases outside gene matches: 10. The CDR3 protein is CASSDRVIIAKNIQYF. CDR3 bases: TGTGCCAGCTCGGACAGGGTAATCATAGCCAAAAACATTCAGTACTTC.

As for this clone: The junction departs from germline at one end; a sequencing error may be responsible. The V gene is TRBV7-7, the J gene TRBJ2-5, with TRBD2 matching over 14 bases. This CDR3 region has 16 residues. In germline, CDR1 is SSHAT, CDR2 FNYEAQ (reference sequence). CDR3 loop: CASTPQGLAGEETQYF. The CDR3 DNA follows: TGTGCTAGCACTCCCCAGGGACTAGCGGGAGAAGAGACCCAGTACTTC.

The chain is built from TRBV2 and TRBJ1-4, with D unresolved. CDR1 SNHLY and CDR2 FYNNEI come from the germline V gene. This CDR3 comprises 15 residues. With 5 bases removed from V and 7 bases from J, the gap between germline ends came to 17 bases. In nucleotides, the CDR3 is TGTGCCAGCAGTATGGTGGAGCTTCGGGGTGAAAAACTGTTTTTT. It specifies CASSMVELRGEKLFF.

This clone was seen repeatedly, ten times or more. This chain uses TRBV2 with TRBJ1-5, with a possible D match to TRBD1 (6 bases). Germline V gene data show CDR1 as SNHLY and CDR2 as FYNNEI. V was pared by 6 bases and J by 1 base, with 10 bases between. The CDR3 length is 14 residues. The CDR3 coding sequence is TGTGCCAGCAGGCAGGGGTTAAGCAATCAGCCCCAGCATTTT. Its translation is CASRQGLSNQPQHF.

This clone showed up just a few times. The chain has TRBV28 and TRBJ2-7; 13 nucleotides line up with TRBD2. After removal of 6 bases from V and 4 bases from J, the junction contained 12 bases not matched to a gene. Germline V CDR1 and CDR2: MDHEN, SYDVKM. This CDR3 region has 17 residues. The CDR3 bases are TGTGCCAGCAGCGACGGGATACTAGCGGGAGGGGGGTACGAGCAGTACTTC. This sequence encodes CASSDGILAGGGYEQYF. The variable domain in full, completed from reference TRBV28 and TRBJ2-7, reads DVKVTQSSRYLVKRTGEKVFLECVQDMDHENMFWYRQDPGLGLRLIYFSYDVKMKEKGDIPEGYSVSREKKERFSLILESASTNQTSMYLCASSDGILAGGGYEQYFGPGTRLTVT.

The chain joins TRBV20-1 to TRBJ1-2; no firm D call. The CDR3 loop spans 11 amino acids. Per the germline V gene, CDR1 is DFQATT and CDR2 is SNEGSKA (reference sequence). V was trimmed by 5 bases and J by 8 bases, leaving 12 bases between them. The CDR3 DNA reads TGCAGTGCTCGGACCGGAGGAGGCTACACCTTC. As protein: CSARTGGGYTF.

V and J are TRBV4-2 and TRBJ2-7, with D tentatively TRBD1 (6 bases). V dropped 0 bases and J dropped 10 bases, with 16 bases sitting between them. The germline V gene encodes CDR1 LGHNA and CDR2 YNFKEQ. CDR3 size: 14 residues. The CDR3 DNA reads as TGTGCCAGCAGCCAAGATGGGTGGTTGGGACACCAGTACTTC. Amino acid sequence: CASSQDGWLGHQYF.

Only one count was recorded for this clone. The chain is built from TRBV30 and TRBJ1-5; 8 positions match TRBD1. Unmatched junction bases numbered 2, after V lost 3 bases and J lost 1 base. Germline-derived CDR1 and CDR2 are GTSNPN and SVGIG (reference sequence). This CDR3 contains 14 residues. For the CDR3, the DNA is TGTGCCTGGAGGGGACAGGCCAGCAATCAGCCCCAGCATTTT. Amino acids: CAWRGQASNQPQHF.

To note about this clone: The sample holds other DNA sequences that translate to the same CDR3. The V call is TRBV27, the J call TRBJ2-3, with 7 bases identical to TRBD1. CDR1 is MNHEY and CDR2 is SMNVEV in the germline V gene (reference sequence). V shed 6 bases, J shed 0 bases, and the junction held 9 bases outside the gene matches. This CDR3 comprises 16 residues. The CDR3 reads CASRDRAGHSTDTQYF. The CDR3 region has the DNA TGTGCCAGCAGAGACAGGGCGGGTCATAGCACAGATACGCAGTATTTT.

This clone was seen once. This sequence joins TRBV4-1 and TRBJ1-1, with D perhaps TRBD1 (5 bases). The V gene's germline CDR1 is MGHRA and CDR2 YSYEKL. This CDR3 has 16 residues. Deletions cut 0 bases from V and 0 bases from J, with 11 bases between. CDR3 coding DNA: TGCGCCAGCAGCCAAGATCGCAGACAGTTGAACACTGAAGCTTTCTTT. Its protein is CASSQDRRQLNTEAFF.

This chain uses TRBV10-3 with TRBJ2-1, with 9 bases matching TRBD1. The V gene end was trimmed by 5 bases and the J gene end by 7 bases; junction bases not matched to a gene: 12. Germline V gives CDR1 ENHRY, CDR2 SYGVKD. The CDR3 runs to 16 residues. Written as DNA, the CDR3 is TGTGCCATCAGTTCTCCCACCGGGACAGGGCAAAATGAGCAGTTCTTC. Its protein product is CAISSPTGTGQNEQFF.

The chain uses TRBV9 and TRBJ1-1; weak D call: TRBD1 (6 bases). The CDR3 covers 13 residues. The germline V gene has CDR1 SGDLS and CDR2 YYNGEE. V was cut by 6 bases and J by 6 bases, with 15 bases left in between. The CDR3 loop is CASTRGGPPEAFF. The CDR3 DNA reads TGTGCCAGCACGAGGGGGGGGCCCCCTGAAGCTTTCTTT.

V gene TRBV5-1 combines with J gene TRBJ1-4, with 10 bases that match TRBD1. CDR3 length: 14 amino acids. Germline CDR1 reads SGHRS; CDR2 reads YFSETQ. Trimming at V came to 4 bases and at J to 7 bases, leaving 4 bases not matched to a gene. In nucleotides, the CDR3 is TGCGCCAGCAGCCAGGACAGGGGGGGTGAAAAACTGTTTTTT. Translating it yields CASSQDRGGEKLFF.

The chain has TRBV18 and TRBJ2-7; a weak D match, TRBD1 (6 bases). Looked up from germline, CDR1 is KGHSH and CDR2 is LQKENI. The CDR3 contains 13 residues. Trimming cost V 3 bases and J 4 bases, with 10 bases left between them. The CDR3 is CASSPGTKYEQYF. The CDR3 DNA reads as TGTGCCAGCTCACCCGGGACAAAATACGAGCAGTACTTC.

This chain joins TRBV19 and TRBJ2-1; unclear D gene. In germline, CDR1 is LNHDA, CDR2 SQIVND (reference sequence). Deletions cut 3 bases from V and 2 bases from J, with 14 bases between. The CDR3 totals 16 residues. The CDR3 bases are TGTGCCAGTAGTATTTCAAGACGAGCGACCTACAATGAGCAGTTCTTC. Translated, it gives CASSISRRATYNEQFF.

CDR3 nucleotides: TGTGCCAGCAGCTTACGGCTAGCGGGAGGCAATGAGCAGTTCTTC. Translation gives CASSLRLAGGNEQFF. The V gene is TRBV7-8, the J gene TRBJ2-1, with 11 bases fitting TRBD2. Germline trimming cut 2 bases from V and 6 bases from J; bases unmatched to any gene: 3. The CDR3 has 15 amino acids. CDR1 is SGHVS, CDR2 FQNEAQ, per germline.